This TCR beta chain was profiled in a study of T cells in Graves' hyperthyroidism and ophthalmopathy. Study as a whole: Blood was drawn when the patient was first diagnosed and still untreated.

Orbital computed tomography and thyroid ultrasound, together with serum TRAb and thyroxine and clinical symptoms, were used for diagnoses. The authors took PBMCs from 10 ml fresh peripheral blood. Germline V CDR1 and CDR2: SGHRS, YFSETQ. The J segment lost 4 bases and the V segment lost 4 bases, leaving 6 bases of the junction unmatched. This CDR3 contains 15 residues. Amplified TCR beta CDR3 regions derived from RNA transcripts. Using the HTBI primer set, a first-round RT-PCR was run on the TCR CDR3. TCRdb re-called the multiplex PCR reads through MiXCR, storing one row per CDR3 protein. The sample has 450,000 to 650,000 distinct CDR3 sequences; around 21% are singletons.

The sequenced material came from blood. The origin of this receptor is a man younger than 30 with Graves' hyperthyroidism. V gene TRBV5-1 combines with J gene TRBJ2-7; 12 bases map to TRBD1. The CDR3, as DNA: TGCGCCAGCAGCCTGGGACAGGGGGCGGAGTACGAGCAGTACTTC. Amino acids: CASSLGQGAEYEQYF.